The next 21 T cell receptor beta chains were all read from a single sample in a study of blood T cell repertoires in COVID-19. Measured with immunoSEQ multiplex PCR; TCRdb has only the in-frame clones, and not every one. The data show 250,000 or so clones, more than 85% seen once. The material sequenced was PBMCs or T cells enriched from blood (not recorded which). These receptors were taken from a man aged 35 to 55 who had been exposed to COVID-19.

The chain combines TRBV30 with TRBJ2-7; D unclear. Between the trimmed V and J ends, which lost 3 bases and 0 bases, there was a span of 12 bases. This CDR3 comprises 14 residues. In germline, CDR1 is GTSNPN, CDR2 SVGIG (reference sequence). The CDR3 DNA is TGTGCCTGGAGCGCCTCATTAGTCTCCTACGAGCAGTACTTC. Translated: CAWSASLVSYEQYF.

The genes are TRBV5-8 and TRBJ2-5, with D unresolved. The length of the CDR3 is 13 residues. Germline V CDR1 and CDR2: SGHTS, YDEGEE. The V end lost 0 bases, the J end lost 5 bases, and 8 bases lay between the germline ends. The CDR3 region has the DNA TGTGCCAGCAGCTTGGCCCTTCAGGAGACCCAGTACTTC. It translates to CASSLALQETQYF.

The V call is TRBV13, the J call TRBJ2-3, with 15 nucleotides matching TRBD2. Germline V gene lookup returns CDR1 PRHDT and CDR2 FYEKMQ (reference sequence). The CDR3 length is 18 residues. The V and J ends lost 5 bases and 4 bases, in that order; junction bases with no gene match: 10. This chain's CDR3 is CASSPERTSGRAADTQYF. The DNA for the CDR3 is TGTGCCAGCAGCCCCGAGCGGACTAGCGGGAGGGCAGCAGATACGCAGTATTTT.

The chain employs TRBV7-9 and TRBJ1-1; 9 bases fit TRBD1. The V and J ends lost 5 bases and 6 bases, in that order; junction bases with no gene match: 10. There are 15 residues in the CDR3. Germline CDR1 reads SEHNR; CDR2 reads FQNEAQ (reference sequence). For the CDR3, the DNA is TGTGCCAGCAGCCTAAGGGCGGGACAGGGTTCTGAAGCTTTCTTT. Protein sequence: CASSLRAGQGSEAFF.

The gene calls are TRBV7-9 and TRBJ2-1, with D perhaps TRBD2 (6 bases). CDR1 SEHNR and CDR2 FQNEAQ come from the germline V gene (reference sequence). This CDR3 comprises 15 residues. V was clipped by 2 bases and J by 7 bases, with 15 bases between them. CDR3 in amino acids: CASSLLTVGGNEQFF. CDR3 sequence (DNA): TGTGCCAGCAGCTTATTGACCGTTGGAGGGAATGAGCAGTTCTTC.

The V call is TRBV3-1 (or the pseudogene TRBV3-2), the J call TRBJ2-2; D call uncertain. The germline V gene encodes CDR1 LGHDT and CDR2 YNNKEL (reference sequence). With 5 bases removed from V and 1 base from J, the gap between germline ends came to 5 bases. The CDR3 sequence is 13 residues long. CDR3 sequence reads: CASSTQNTGELFF. CDR3 in DNA: TGTGCCAGCAGCACACAGAACACCGGGGAGCTGTTTTTT.

This clone was observed a handful of times. The chain has TRBV7-2 and TRBJ1-2, with D unresolved. The CDR3 consists of 12 residues. The V gene's germline CDR1 is SGHTA and CDR2 FQGNSA. V was clipped by 1 base and J by 8 bases, with 8 bases between them. The CDR3 region is CASSLVMGGYTF. CDR3 in DNA: TGTGCCAGCAGCTTAGTAATGGGCGGCTACACCTTC. Full variable domain (rest looked up from reference TRBV7-2 and TRBJ1-2): GAGVSQSPSNKVTEKGKDVELRCDPISGHTALYWYRQSLGQGLEFLIYFQGNSAPDKSGLPSDRFSAERTGGSVSTLTIQRTQQEDSAVYLCASSLVMGGYTFGSGTRLTVV.

This rearrangement joins TRBV4-2 to TRBJ1-1; the D gene is possibly TRBD1 (5 bases). The germline V and J ends were trimmed by 1 base and 4 bases, with 13 bases remaining between them. From germline, CDR1 is LGHNA and CDR2 YNFKEQ. The length of the CDR3 is 15 residues. The CDR3 DNA reads as TGTGCCAGCAGCCAAGTCTTGTCAGGGCGCACTGAAGCTTTCTTT. It is translated as CASSQVLSGRTEAFF.

The chain carries TRBV5-6 and TRBJ2-7, with 8 bases identical to TRBD2. There are 15 residues in the CDR3. The V and J ends lost 0 bases and 4 bases, in that order; junction bases with no gene match: 6. CDR1 is SGHDT and CDR2 is YYEEEE in the germline V gene. CDR3 loop: CASSLVGRAQYEQYF. The CDR3 bases are TGTGCCAGCAGCTTGGTCGGGAGGGCCCAATACGAGCAGTACTTC.

The chain employs TRBV9 and TRBJ1-2; 11 bases map to TRBD1. The CDR3 is made up of 17 amino acids. In germline, CDR1 is SGDLS, CDR2 YYNGEE. The junction had 10 bases not matched to a gene; V was cut back by 4 bases and J by 2 bases. This CDR3 reads CASSPRTGGASNYGYTF. The CDR3 DNA reads TGTGCCAGCAGCCCGAGGACAGGGGGCGCGTCGAACTATGGCTACACCTTC.

The chain carries TRBV28 and TRBJ1-2; tentatively, D is TRBD1 (6 bases). CDR3 length: 13 residues. The ends were cut back, 9 bases at V and 0 bases at J, with 11 bases in the middle. CDR1 and CDR2 (germline): MDHEN, SYDVKM. The CDR3 coding sequence is TGTGCCAGTGCCGGGACACCTAACTATGGCTACACCTTC. Encoded protein: CASAGTPNYGYTF.

The chain uses TRBV28 and TRBJ1-1; D is unresolved. With 5 bases removed from V and 4 bases from J, the gap between germline ends came to 14 bases. This CDR3 comprises 14 residues. Germline assignment: CDR1 MDHEN and CDR2 SYDVKM. CDR3 amino acids: CASSPAWESTEAFF. CDR3 in DNA: TGTGCCAGCAGTCCGGCCTGGGAGAGCACTGAAGCTTTCTTT.

The chain combines TRBV6-5 with TRBJ2-1; D gene uncertain. Germline assignment: CDR1 MNHEY and CDR2 SVGAGI. The V and J ends lost 0 bases and 9 bases respectively, with 6 bases between them. This CDR3 has 12 amino acids. The CDR3 nucleotides read TGTGCCAGCAGTTACTCGAGGAGTGAGCAGTTCTTC. Protein sequence: CASSYSRSEQFF.

The chain employs TRBV4-1 and TRBJ1-5, with TRBD1 matching over 9 bases. Germline CDR1 MGHRA, CDR2 YSYEKL. The CDR3 extends over 15 amino acids. The ends lost 1 base at V and 6 bases at J; junction bases unmatched: 4. The CDR3 sequence: CASSQVGQGTQPQHF. CDR3 nucleotide sequence: TGCGCCAGCAGCCAAGTGGGACAGGGCACTCAGCCCCAGCATTTT.

This chain links TRBV4-1 with TRBJ2-7; TRBD2 is a possible D gene (5 bases). Germline CDR1 MGHRA, CDR2 YSYEKL. The CDR3 is 14 residues long. V lost 5 bases and J 1 base, leaving 12 bases between the germline ends. CDR3 loop: CASSLLEISYEQYF. The DNA of the CDR3 is TGCGCCAGCAGCTTACTAGAGATATCCTACGAGCAGTACTTC.

V gene TRBV5-1 combines with J gene TRBJ2-1; 9 bases match TRBD2. V was pared by 3 bases and J by 7 bases, with 8 bases of the junction left unmatched. The CDR3 length is 15 residues. Germline CDR1 reads SGHRS; CDR2 reads YFSETQ. In DNA, the CDR3 is TGCGCCAGCAGCTCCCTTGGGCTAGCGGGAAATGAGCAGTTCTTC. Its protein is CASSSLGLAGNEQFF.

On this clone itself: This sample includes further DNA sequences coding for the same CDR3. This sequence joins TRBV11-3 and TRBJ1-5; D remains unclear. The CDR3 runs to 13 residues. In germline, CDR1 is SGHNT, CDR2 YENEEA. Trimming pared 1 base from V and 3 bases from J, leaving 4 bases between. DNA for the CDR3: TGTGCCAGCAGCTTAGGCGTCAATCAGCCCCAGCATTTT. As protein: CASSLGVNQPQHF.

This chain's CDR3 is CASSWGGTDTQYF. CDR3 in DNA: TGCGCCAGCAGCTGGGGGGGCACAGATACGCAGTATTTT. This chain joins TRBV5-1 and TRBJ2-3, with D possibly matching TRBD2 (6 bases). The germline V gene encodes CDR1 SGHRS and CDR2 YFSETQ. V lost 3 bases, J lost 1 base, and 6 bases lay in between. This CDR3 contains 13 residues.

The chain carries TRBV11-2 and TRBJ2-7, with D possibly TRBD2 on 6 matching bases. From germline, CDR1 is SGHAT and CDR2 FQNNGV. The CDR3 is made up of 15 amino acids. Trimming left V 1 base short and J 3 bases short, with 13 bases between. The CDR3 here is CASSLGGGRLYEQYF. The CDR3 region has the DNA TGTGCCAGCAGCTTAGGGGGAGGCCGCCTCTACGAGCAGTACTTC.

This clone was recorded only once. The chain joins TRBV28 to TRBJ1-2; 11 bases agree with TRBD1. Looked up from germline, CDR1 is MDHEN and CDR2 is SYDVKM. Trimming cost V 5 bases and J 3 bases; bases outside gene matches: 5. There are 15 residues in the CDR3. The DNA of the CDR3 is TGTGCCAGCAGTCCCGGACAGGGGGCACACTATGGCTACACCTTC. This sequence encodes CASSPGQGAHYGYTF.

The chain joins TRBV11-2 to TRBJ2-7; unclear D gene. Trimming took 6 bases from V and 1 from J, leaving 4 bases between them. The CDR3 covers 11 residues. The germline CDR1 and CDR2 sequences are SGHAT and FQNNGV. CDR3 sequence reads: CASRISYEQYF. In nucleotides, the CDR3 is TGTGCCAGCAGAATATCCTACGAGCAGTACTTC. Using reference TRBV11-2 and TRBJ2-7 for the parts outside the CDR3, the full variable domain is EAGVAQSPRYKIIEKRQSVAFWCNPISGHATLYWYQQILGQGPKLLIQFQNNGVVDDSQLPKDRFSAERLKGVDSTLKIQPAKLEDSAVYLCASRISYEQYFGPGTRLTVT.